This TCR beta chain was documented in a study of T-cell reconstitution after alpha-beta-depleted transplantation in children. Study-wide results and limits: T-cell numbers and diversity, one year after transplant, stemmed largely from T cells that were newly produced. At around two months after transplant, the alpha-beta T cells were reportedly derived from several hundred expanded clones that came from non-depleted graft cells.

This clonotype was counted many times. Its antigen is unidentified. V was cut by 2 bases and J by 5 bases, with 16 bases left in between. The CDR3 has 15 amino acids. Germline V CDR1 and CDR2: DFQATT, SNEGSKA (reference sequence). Preparation of the TCRbeta library used unique molecular identifiers. TCRdb ran MiXCR on the PCR reads and lists one entry per CDR3 protein. The sample gives about 170,000 distinct CDR3 sequences, 8.5% to 14% of which show up once; under 15% is in the top ten. This specimen consisted of PBMCs, obtained before TCRalphabeta/CD19-depleted stem cell transplant. The chain employs TRBV20-1 and TRBJ2-1; D ambiguous. The TCR originated in a boy aged 2 to 10 with acute myeloid leukemia, due to receive a stem cell transplant. DNA of the CDR3: TGCAGTGCTAGAACCCTCAACCCACGGGACAATGAGCAGTTCTTC. It codes for CSARTLNPRDNEQFF.